This TCR beta chain was profiled in a study of T cells in Graves' hyperthyroidism and ophthalmopathy. This clonotype came up many times. Patients were excluded because of uncontrolled infection, other autoimmune disease, pregnancy or lactation. CDR1 and CDR2 from the germline V gene are SGHAT and FQNNGV. V was trimmed by 4 bases and J by 3 bases, leaving 8 bases between them. This CDR3 has 13 amino acids. Amplified regions were TCR beta CDR3 sequences from RNA transcripts. TCR CDR3 underwent first-round RT-PCR with the HTBI primer set. TCRdb re-called the multiplex PCR reads through MiXCR, storing one row per CDR3 protein. The sample has about 560,000 distinct CDR3 sequences; over 15% are singletons.

The receptor's source is a woman aged 18-29 years with Graves' hyperthyroidism. Sequenced input: blood. J is TRBJ2-3 and V is TRBV11-2; D uncertain. Here the CDR3 reads CASSSLVTDTQYF. CDR3 DNA sequence: TGTGCCAGCAGCTCTTTAGTAACAGATACGCAGTATTTT.